The sequence of this T cell receptor beta chain was determined in a study of T-cell reconstitution after alpha-beta-depleted transplantation in children. In its sample, this clonotype was seen a few times. Looked up from germline, CDR1 is SGHRS and CDR2 is YFSETQ. The CDR3 length is 15 residues. The V segment lost 0 bases and the J segment 2 bases; nucleotides outside the gene matches: 2. This sample's TCRbeta library carried unique molecular identifier barcodes. MiXCR, applied by TCRdb to the PCR reads, yields one record per CDR3 protein. Of hundreds of thousands of distinct CDR3 sequences listed, 15% to 20% are singletons.

This TCR was sampled from a human donor who donated a stem cell graft to a child with acute lymphoblastic leukemia. Source: PBMCs from the stem cell graft donor, taken from the stem cell graft. The chain has TRBV5-1 and TRBJ2-1; 7 bases map to TRBD2. The CDR3 DNA reads as TGCGCCAGCAGCTTGGAGCGGGGACCCTACAATGAGCAGTTCTTC. It encodes CASSLERGPYNEQFF. Using reference TRBV5-1 and TRBJ2-1 for the parts outside the CDR3, the full variable domain is KAGVTQTPRYLIKTRGQQVTLSCSPISGHRSVSWYQQTPGQGLQFLFEYFSETQRNKGNFPGRFSGRQFSNSRSEMNVSTLELGDSALYLCASSLERGPYNEQFFGPGTRLTVL.